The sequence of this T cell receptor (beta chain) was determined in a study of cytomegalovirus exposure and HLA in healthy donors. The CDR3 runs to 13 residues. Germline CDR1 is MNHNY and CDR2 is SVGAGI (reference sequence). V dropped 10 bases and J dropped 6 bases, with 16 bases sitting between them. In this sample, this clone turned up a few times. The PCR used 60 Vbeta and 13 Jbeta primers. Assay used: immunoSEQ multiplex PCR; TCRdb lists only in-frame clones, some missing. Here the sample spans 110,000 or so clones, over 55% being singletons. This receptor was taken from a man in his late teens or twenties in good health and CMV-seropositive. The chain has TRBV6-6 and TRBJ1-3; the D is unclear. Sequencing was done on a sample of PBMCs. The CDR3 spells CATGDIEPNTIYF. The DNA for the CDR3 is TGTGCCACCGGGGATATAGAACCAAACACCATATATTTT.